These 17 T cell receptor beta chains were all obtained from the same sample, sequenced in a study of CD8 T cells in Susac syndrome. After extraction with the RNeasy kit, roughly 0.45 to 1 ug of the RNA was reverse transcribed using random hexamers. TCRdb re-called the immunoSEQ multiplex PCR reads with MiXCR, one entry per CDR3 protein. This table holds tens of thousands of distinct CDR3 sequences, around 93% found once. Sequencing input: CD4+ T cells from PBMCs. These receptors were collected from a human donor with Susac syndrome.

This chain uses TRBV7-9 with TRBJ1-2; 10 bases are shared with TRBD1. The ends lost 4 bases at V and 5 bases at J; junction bases unmatched: 7. Looked up from germline, CDR1 is SEHNR and CDR2 is FQNEAQ (reference sequence). The CDR3 has 15 amino acids. The CDR3, as DNA: TGTGCCAGCAGCTCCAACCCGGGACAGGGGTATGGCTACACCTTC. Protein: CASSSNPGQGYGYTF.

This chain connects TRBV18 to TRBJ1-2, with D unclear. The length of the CDR3 is 15 residues. Germline values: CDR1 KGHSH, CDR2 LQKENI. V lost 1 base and J lost 6, with 15 bases in between. In DNA, the CDR3 is TGTGCCAGCTCACCACTGCAGGTGAAGTGGGATGGCTACACCTTC. Encoded protein: CASSPLQVKWDGYTF.

This clonotype occurred once. V usage is TRBV7-2 and J usage is TRBJ2-7; D ambiguous. There are 13 residues in the CDR3. From germline, CDR1 is SGHTA and CDR2 FQGNSA. V was clipped by 5 bases and J by 6 bases, with 14 bases between them. CDR3 amino acids: CASSPYSRLEQYF. The DNA of the CDR3 is TGTGCCAGCAGCCCCTATTCCAGGCTCGAGCAGTACTTC.

This chain uses TRBV6-5 with TRBJ2-7; a weak D match, TRBD2 (5 bases). Trimming cost V 3 bases and J 1 base, with 16 bases left between them. Germline CDR1 is MNHEY and CDR2 is SVGAGI. The CDR3 loop spans 16 amino acids. This CDR3 is CASSYHVFPGSYEQYF. CDR3 DNA sequence: TGTGCCAGCAGTTATCACGTATTCCCGGGGTCCTACGAGCAGTACTTC.

This sequence joins TRBV6-4 and TRBJ1-4; D unclear. Germline CDR1 reads MRHNA; CDR2 reads SNTAGT. V was shortened by 2 bases and J by 4 bases, with 11 bases between the two germline ends. The CDR3 length is 15 residues. The CDR3 loop reads CASSDKSGSNEKLFF. In nucleotides, the CDR3 is TGTGCCAGCAGTGACAAGTCGGGGAGTAATGAAAAACTGTTTTTT.

The chain couples TRBV27 to TRBJ2-1; D is possibly TRBD1 (6 bases). CDR1 MNHEY and CDR2 SMNVEV come from the germline V gene (reference sequence). CDR3 length: 16 residues. The V gene lost 3 bases and the J gene lost 0 bases, with 12 bases spanning the gap. The CDR3 reads CASSFFDRFSYNEQFF. In DNA, the CDR3 is TGTGCCAGCAGTTTTTTTGACAGGTTCTCCTACAATGAGCAGTTCTTC.

This chain connects TRBV10-3 to TRBJ1-2; D not resolved. The V gene lost 10 bases and the J gene lost 1 base, with 13 bases spanning the gap. Germline V gene sequence: CDR1 ENHRY, CDR2 SYGVKD. The CDR3 loop spans 13 amino acids. The chain's CDR3 is CATTPDINYGYTF. In DNA, the CDR3 is TGTGCCACCACTCCTGACATTAACTATGGCTACACCTTC.

The rearrangement links TRBV3-1 to TRBJ1-6; D gene ambiguous. The CDR3 loop spans 14 amino acids. Trimming took off 1 base at V and 7 bases at J, with 8 bases between the two ends. Germline V lookup: CDR1 LGHDT, CDR2 YNNKEL (reference sequence). The CDR3 loop is CASSQVNANSPLHF. For the CDR3, the DNA is TGTGCCAGCAGCCAAGTGAACGCGAATTCACCCCTCCACTTT.

This rearrangement joins TRBV18 to TRBJ1-1, with unresolved D. Germline-derived CDR1 and CDR2 are KGHSH and LQKENI. The CDR3 is made up of 13 amino acids. V was pared by 7 bases and J by 1 base, with 10 bases between. The CDR3 DNA reads as TGTGCCAGCTGCTCCGATCAGAACACTGAAGCTTTCTTT. Protein sequence: CASCSDQNTEAFF.

In its sample, this clonotype was seen once. The V call is TRBV6-2 or TRBV6-3, the J call TRBJ2-1; TRBD2 matches 7 bases. The length of the CDR3 is 14 residues. Germline CDR1 reads MNHEY; CDR2 reads SVGEGT. V shed 6 bases, J shed 5 bases, and the junction held 7 bases outside the gene matches. The CDR3, as DNA: TGTGCCAGCAGAGCTAGCGGATTAAACAATGAGCAGTTCTTC. Protein sequence: CASRASGLNNEQFF.

J is TRBJ2-1 and V is TRBV5-1; tentative D call: TRBD2 (6 bases). The CDR3 covers 15 residues. V dropped 3 bases and J dropped 5 bases, with 15 bases sitting between them. Germline-derived CDR1 and CDR2 are SGHRS and YFSETQ. Here the CDR3 reads CASSWDSLRDNEQFF. The DNA for the CDR3 is TGCGCCAGCAGCTGGGACTCACTCCGGGACAATGAGCAGTTCTTC. Together with reference TRBV5-1 and TRBJ2-1, the CDR3 gives the full variable domain: KAGVTQTPRYLIKTRGQQVTLSCSPISGHRSVSWYQQTPGQGLQFLFEYFSETQRNKGNFPGRFSGRQFSNSRSEMNVSTLELGDSALYLCASSWDSLRDNEQFFGPGTRLTVL.

This chain joins TRBV6-5 and TRBJ2-5, with a weak D call TRBD2 (6 bases). The CDR3 totals 15 residues. The germline V gene has CDR1 MNHEY and CDR2 SVGAGI. V was shortened by 6 bases and J by 2 bases, with 16 bases between the two germline ends. The CDR3 loop is CASRPYFSGQETQYF. The CDR3 bases are TGTGCCAGCAGGCCCTACTTTAGCGGACAAGAGACCCAGTACTTC.

The chain is built from TRBV7-9 and TRBJ2-4; D perhaps matches TRBD2 (6 bases). This CDR3 has 16 residues. The germline V gene has CDR1 SEHNR and CDR2 FQNEAQ (reference sequence). The germline V and J ends were trimmed by 5 bases and 7 bases, with 21 bases remaining between them. CDR3 bases: TGTGCCAGCAGCGCCATCTTTCGAGAGGCGGGGAACATTCAGTACTTC. This translates into CASSAIFREAGNIQYF.

The rearrangement uses TRBV29-1 and TRBJ2-2; 10 bases are a match to TRBD2. Germline CDR1 and CDR2: SQVTM and ANQGSEA. CDR3 length: 15 residues. V gave up 5 bases and J gave up 1 base; unmatched junction bases: 4. CDR3 sequence: CSVSAGGRNTGELFF. In DNA, the CDR3 is TGCAGCGTTTCAGCGGGAGGGCGGAACACCGGGGAGCTGTTTTTT.

This sequence joins TRBV4-3 and TRBJ2-5; D is undetermined. Deletions cut 0 bases from V and 3 bases from J, with 11 bases between. Germline assignment: CDR1 LGHNA and CDR2 YSLEER. The CDR3 loop spans 15 amino acids. The CDR3 DNA is TGCGCCAGCAGCCAAGATCGGGCTAGGAAAGAGACCCAGTACTTC. Its protein is CASSQDRARKETQYF.

The gene calls are TRBV5-1 and TRBJ1-2, with 8 bases aligning to TRBD1. Germline V gene sequence: CDR1 SGHRS, CDR2 YFSETQ. V was clipped by 0 bases and J by 0 bases; unmatched bases: 1. This CDR3 spans 15 amino acids. CDR3 bases: TGCGCCAGCAGCTTGGGACAGGGGCCTAACTATGGCTACACCTTC. This codes for CASSLGQGPNYGYTF.

The chain has TRBV7-9 and TRBJ1-6; tentative D call: TRBD1 (6 bases). The V and J ends lost 3 bases and 10 bases respectively, with 13 bases between them. CDR3 size: 14 residues. Per germline, CDR1 SEHNR and CDR2 FQNEAQ (reference sequence). The CDR3 DNA follows: TGTGCCAGCAGCTTGGGCAGGGGATTCTCACCCCTCCACTTT. It is translated as CASSLGRGFSPLHF.